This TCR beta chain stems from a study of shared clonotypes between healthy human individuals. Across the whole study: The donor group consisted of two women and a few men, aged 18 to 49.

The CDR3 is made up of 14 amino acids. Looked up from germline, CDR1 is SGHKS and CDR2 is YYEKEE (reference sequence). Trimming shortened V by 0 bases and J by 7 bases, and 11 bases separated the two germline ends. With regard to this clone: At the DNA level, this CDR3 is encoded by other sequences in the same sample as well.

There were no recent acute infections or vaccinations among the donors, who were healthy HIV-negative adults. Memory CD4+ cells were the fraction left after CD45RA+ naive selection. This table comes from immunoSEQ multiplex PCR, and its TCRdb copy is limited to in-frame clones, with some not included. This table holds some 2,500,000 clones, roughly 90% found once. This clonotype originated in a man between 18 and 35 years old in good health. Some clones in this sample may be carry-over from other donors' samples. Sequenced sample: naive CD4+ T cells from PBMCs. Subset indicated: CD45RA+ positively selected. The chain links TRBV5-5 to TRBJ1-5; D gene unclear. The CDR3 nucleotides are TGTGCCAGCAGCTTGGTTGGAGGGAACCAGCCCCAGCATTTT. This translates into CASSLVGGNQPQHF.